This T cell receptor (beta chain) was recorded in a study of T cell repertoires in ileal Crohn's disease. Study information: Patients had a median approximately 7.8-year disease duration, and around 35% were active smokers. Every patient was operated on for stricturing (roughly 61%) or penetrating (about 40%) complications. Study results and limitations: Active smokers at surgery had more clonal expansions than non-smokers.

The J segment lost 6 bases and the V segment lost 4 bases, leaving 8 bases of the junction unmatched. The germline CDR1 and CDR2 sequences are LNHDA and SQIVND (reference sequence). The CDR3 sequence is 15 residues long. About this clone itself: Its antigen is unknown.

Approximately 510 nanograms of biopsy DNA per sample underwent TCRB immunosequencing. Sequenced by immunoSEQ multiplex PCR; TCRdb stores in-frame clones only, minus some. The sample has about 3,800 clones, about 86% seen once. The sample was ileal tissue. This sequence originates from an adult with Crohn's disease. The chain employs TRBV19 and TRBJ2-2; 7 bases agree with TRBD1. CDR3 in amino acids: CASSKPRQGPGELFF. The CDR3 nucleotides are TGTGCCAGTAGTAAACCGAGACAGGGTCCCGGGGAGCTGTTTTTT.